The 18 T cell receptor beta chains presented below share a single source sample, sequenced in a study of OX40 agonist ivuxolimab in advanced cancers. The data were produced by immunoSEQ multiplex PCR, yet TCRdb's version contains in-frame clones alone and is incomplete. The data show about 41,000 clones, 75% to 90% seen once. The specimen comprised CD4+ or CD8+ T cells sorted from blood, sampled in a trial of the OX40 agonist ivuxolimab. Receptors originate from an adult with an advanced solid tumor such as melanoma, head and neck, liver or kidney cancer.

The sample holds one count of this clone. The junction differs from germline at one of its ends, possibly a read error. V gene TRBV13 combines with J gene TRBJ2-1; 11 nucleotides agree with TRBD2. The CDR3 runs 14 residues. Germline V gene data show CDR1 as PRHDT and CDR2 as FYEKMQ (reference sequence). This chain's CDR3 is CASSPVASGRIVIF. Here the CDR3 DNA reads TGTGCCAGCAGCCCAGTGGCTAGCGGGAGGATCGTAATCTTC.

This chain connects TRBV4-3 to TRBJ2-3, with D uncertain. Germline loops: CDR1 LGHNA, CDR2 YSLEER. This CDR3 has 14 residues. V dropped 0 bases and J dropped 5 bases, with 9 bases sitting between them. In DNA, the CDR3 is TGCGCCAGCAGCCAAGAGGGCTGGGAAGATACGCAGTATTTT. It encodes CASSQEGWEDTQYF.

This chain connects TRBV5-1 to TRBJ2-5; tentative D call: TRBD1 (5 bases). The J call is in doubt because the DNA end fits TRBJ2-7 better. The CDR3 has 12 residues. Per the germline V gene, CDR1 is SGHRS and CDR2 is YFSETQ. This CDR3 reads CASGQGPYEQYF. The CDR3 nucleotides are TGCGCCAGCGGGCAGGGTCCCTACGAGCAGTACTTC.

CDR3 loop: CASSLANRANNEQFF. DNA for the CDR3: TGTGCCAGCAGCTTAGCGAACAGGGCCAACAATGAGCAGTTCTTC. The gene calls are TRBV11-1 and TRBJ2-1; possibly TRBD1 for D (6 bases). V was shortened by 0 bases and J by 5 bases, with 11 bases between the two germline ends. The germline CDR1 and CDR2 sequences are SGHAT and FQDESV (reference sequence). The length of the CDR3 is 15 residues.

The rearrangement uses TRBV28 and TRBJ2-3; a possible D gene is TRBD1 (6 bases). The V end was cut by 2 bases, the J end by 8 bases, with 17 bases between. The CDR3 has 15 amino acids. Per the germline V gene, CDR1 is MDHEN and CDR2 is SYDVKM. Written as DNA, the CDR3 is TGTGCCAGCAGTTTAGACCCAGGCTTGGGGGCTACGCAGTATTTT. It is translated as CASSLDPGLGATQYF.

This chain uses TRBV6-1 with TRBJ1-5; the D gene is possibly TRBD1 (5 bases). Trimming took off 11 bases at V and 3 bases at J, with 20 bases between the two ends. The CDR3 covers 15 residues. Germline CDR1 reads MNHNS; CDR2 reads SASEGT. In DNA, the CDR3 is TGTGCCGGCGTACCGGGGGGTCCTCCCAATCAGCCCCAGCATTTT. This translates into CAGVPGGPPNQPQHF.

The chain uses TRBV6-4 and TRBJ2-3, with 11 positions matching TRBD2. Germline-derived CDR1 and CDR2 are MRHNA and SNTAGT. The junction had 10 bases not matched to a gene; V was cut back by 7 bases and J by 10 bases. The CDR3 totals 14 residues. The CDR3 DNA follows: TGTGCCAGCAACCCCGGGGCTAGCGGGGGGTCGCAGTATTTT. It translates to CASNPGASGGSQYF.

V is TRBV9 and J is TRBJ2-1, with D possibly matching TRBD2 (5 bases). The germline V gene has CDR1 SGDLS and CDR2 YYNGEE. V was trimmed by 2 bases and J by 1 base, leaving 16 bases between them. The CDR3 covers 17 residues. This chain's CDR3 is CASSVGVRADSYNEQFF. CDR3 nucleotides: TGTGCCAGCAGCGTCGGGGTTCGGGCAGATTCCTACAATGAGCAGTTCTTC.

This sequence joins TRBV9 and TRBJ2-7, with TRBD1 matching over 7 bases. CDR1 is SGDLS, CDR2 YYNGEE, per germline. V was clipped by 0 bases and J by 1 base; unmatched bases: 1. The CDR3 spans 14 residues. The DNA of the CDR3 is TGTGCCAGCAGCGTAGAGGGACAGTCCTACGAGCAGTACTTC. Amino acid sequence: CASSVEGQSYEQYF.

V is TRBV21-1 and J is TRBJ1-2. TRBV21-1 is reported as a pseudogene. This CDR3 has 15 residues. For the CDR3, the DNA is TGTGCCAGCAGCAAAGGAGTCTTGGGTCGCTATGGCTACACCTTC. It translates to CASSKGVLGRYGYTF.

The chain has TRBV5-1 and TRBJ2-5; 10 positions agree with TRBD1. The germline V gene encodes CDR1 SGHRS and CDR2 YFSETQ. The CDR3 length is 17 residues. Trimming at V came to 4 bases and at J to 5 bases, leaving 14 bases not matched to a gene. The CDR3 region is CASSGGTGAQTGETQYF. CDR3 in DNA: TGCGCCAGCAGCGGGGGGACAGGGGCCCAGACTGGGGAGACCCAGTACTTC.

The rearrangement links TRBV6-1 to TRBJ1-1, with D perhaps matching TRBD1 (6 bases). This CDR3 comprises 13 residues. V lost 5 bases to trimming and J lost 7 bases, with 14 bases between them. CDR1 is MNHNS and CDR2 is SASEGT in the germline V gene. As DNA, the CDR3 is TGTGCCAGCAGTTCCATACAGGGAAATGAAGCTTTCTTT. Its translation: CASSSIQGNEAFF.

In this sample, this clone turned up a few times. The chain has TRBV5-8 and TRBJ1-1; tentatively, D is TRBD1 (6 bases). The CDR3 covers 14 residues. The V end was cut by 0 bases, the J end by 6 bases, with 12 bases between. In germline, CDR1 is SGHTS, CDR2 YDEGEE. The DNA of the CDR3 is TGTGCCAGCAGCTTGGAGGGGGGCTGGGCTGAAGCTTTCTTT. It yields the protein CASSLEGGWAEAFF. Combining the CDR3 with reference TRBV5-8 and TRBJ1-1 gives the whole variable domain EAGVTQSPTHLIKTRGQQATLRCSPISGHTSVYWYQQALGLGLQFLLWYDEGEERNRGNFPPRFSGRQFPNYSSELNVNALELEDSALYLCASSLEGGWAEAFFGQGTRLTVV.

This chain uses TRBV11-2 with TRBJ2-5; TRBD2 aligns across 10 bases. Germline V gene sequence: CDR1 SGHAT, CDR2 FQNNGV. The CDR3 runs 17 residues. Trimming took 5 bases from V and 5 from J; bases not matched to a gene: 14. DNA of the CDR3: TGTGCCAGCAGCCCAGTGGGGAGCGGGGGGGCCGTGGAGACCCAGTACTTC. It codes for CASSPVGSGGAVETQYF.

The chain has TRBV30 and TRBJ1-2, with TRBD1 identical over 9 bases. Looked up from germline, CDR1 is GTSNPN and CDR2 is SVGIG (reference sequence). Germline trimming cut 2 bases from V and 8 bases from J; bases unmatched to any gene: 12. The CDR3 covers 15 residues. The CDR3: CAWSSSGQGLLGYTF. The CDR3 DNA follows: TGTGCCTGGAGTTCCTCGGGACAGGGTTTATTGGGCTACACCTTC. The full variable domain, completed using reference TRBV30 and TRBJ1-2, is SQTIHQWPATLVQPVGSPLSLECTVEGTSNPNLYWYRQAAGRGLQLLFYSVGIGQISSEVPQNLSASRPQDRQFILSSKKLLLSDSGFYLCAWSSSGQGLLGYTFGSGTRLTVV.

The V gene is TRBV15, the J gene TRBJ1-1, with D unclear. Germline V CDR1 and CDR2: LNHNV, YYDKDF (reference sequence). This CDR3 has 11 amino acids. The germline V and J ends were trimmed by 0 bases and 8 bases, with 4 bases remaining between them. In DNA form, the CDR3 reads TGTGCCACCAGCAGAGATACCGAAGCTTTCTTT. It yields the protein CATSRDTEAFF.

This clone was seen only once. This CDR3 reads CASSYGGSYNEQFF. CDR3 nucleotides: TGTGCCAGCAGTTATGGTGGCTCCTACAATGAGCAGTTCTTC. The chain joins TRBV28 to TRBJ2-1; D call uncertain. Germline-derived CDR1 and CDR2 are MDHEN and SYDVKM. The CDR3 contains 14 residues. V was cut by 4 bases and J by 0 bases, with 7 bases left in between.

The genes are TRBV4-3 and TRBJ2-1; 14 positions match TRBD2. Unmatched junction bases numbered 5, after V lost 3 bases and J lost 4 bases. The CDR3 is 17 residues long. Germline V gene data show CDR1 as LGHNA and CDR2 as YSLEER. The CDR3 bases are TGCGCCAGCAGCCAGGGGGGACTAGCGGGAGATTACAATGAGCAGTTCTTC. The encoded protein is CASSQGGLAGDYNEQFF.